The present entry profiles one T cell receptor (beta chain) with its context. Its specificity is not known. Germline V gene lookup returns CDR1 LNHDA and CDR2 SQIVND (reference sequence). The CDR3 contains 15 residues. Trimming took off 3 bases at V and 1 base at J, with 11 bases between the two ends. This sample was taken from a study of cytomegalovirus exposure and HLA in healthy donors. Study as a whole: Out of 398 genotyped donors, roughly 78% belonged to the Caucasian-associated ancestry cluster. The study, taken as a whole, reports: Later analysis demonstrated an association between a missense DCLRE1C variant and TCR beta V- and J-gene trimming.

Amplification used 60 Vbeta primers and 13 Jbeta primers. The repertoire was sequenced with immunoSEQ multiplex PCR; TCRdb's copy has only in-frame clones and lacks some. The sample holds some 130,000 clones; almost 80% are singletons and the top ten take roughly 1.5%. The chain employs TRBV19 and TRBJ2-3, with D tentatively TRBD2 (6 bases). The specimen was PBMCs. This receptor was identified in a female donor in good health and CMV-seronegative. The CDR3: CASSMSGSGTDTQYF. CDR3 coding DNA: TGTGCCAGTAGTATGTCCGGGAGTGGCACAGATACGCAGTATTTT.